This TCR beta chain originates from a study of response to subunit inactivated influenza vaccine. General study findings and limits: Seasonal influenza vaccination, on each occasion, was suggested by the authors to recruit few new T cells.

This clonotype occurred many times. The antigen remains unidentified. The CDR3 is made up of 10 amino acids. V lost 4 bases and J lost 7, with 2 bases in between. Using its own MiXCR run on the RT-PCR reads, TCRdb lists one record per CDR3 protein. The profile covers under 800,000 distinct CDR3 sequences, with 11% to 15% appearing a single time and 5.5% to 7% taken by the ten largest. This chain joins TRBV12-3 or TRBV12-4 and TRBJ2-1; D not certain. This sequence was found in a man aged 45-65 years who received an inactivated influenza vaccine. The sample was PBMCs from blood, taken around two weeks before vaccination. In DNA, the CDR3 is TGTGCCAGCAGTTGGAATGAGCAGTTCTTC. The encoded protein is CASSWNEQFF.